The clone carrying this T cell receptor beta chain was counted between two and nine times. The sample comes from a study of T cells in Graves' hyperthyroidism and ophthalmopathy. CDR1 is DFQATT and CDR2 is SNEGSKA in the germline V gene (reference sequence). Trimming removed 0 bases at V and 7 bases at J, with 13 bases between. The CDR3 consists of 14 residues. There were TCR beta CDR3 regions amplified from RNA transcripts. First-round RT-PCR targeting the TCR CDR3 was performed with the HTBI primer set. TCRdb passed the multiplex PCR reads through MiXCR, listing each CDR3 protein once. The sample lists approximately 430,000 distinct CDR3 sequences, approximately 15% occurring once.

What was sequenced was blood. The origin of this receptor is a woman aged 18-35 years with Graves' hyperthyroidism. The chain is built from TRBV20-1 and TRBJ1-5, with D possibly TRBD1 on 6 matching bases. Here the CDR3 reads CSARDPDRQQPQHF. In nucleotides, the CDR3 is TGCAGTGCTAGAGACCCAGACAGGCAACAGCCCCAGCATTTT.